Included here is one TCR beta chain sequence, with context. The antigen remains undetermined. J lost 8 bases, V lost 1 base, and 5 bases had no gene match. CDR3 length: 14 amino acids. Germline values: CDR1 MNHEY, CDR2 SMNVEV (reference sequence). This sample was included in a study of OX40 agonist ivuxolimab in advanced cancers. Study at large: The patients received agonistic anti-OX40 (CD134) antibody ivuxolimab. Study observations and caveats: At 0.1 to 3.0 mg/kg, clonal expansion of CD4+ and CD8+ blood T cells had occurred by week 6. Among some nonresponders, normalized T-cell clonal expansion was also low. The average count of expanded clones was higher among CD8+ T cells than among CD4+.

Produced via immunoSEQ multiplex PCR; TCRdb's table is partial and in-frame only. Found here are 70,000 to 95,000 clones, 94% of them singletons; the top ten hold 8.5% to 10%. The chain joins TRBV27 to TRBJ2-5, with 9 bases lining up with TRBD1. The source is an adult with an advanced solid tumor such as melanoma, head and neck, liver or kidney cancer. The sequenced sample was CD4+ or CD8+ T cells sorted from blood, obtained in a trial of the OX40 agonist ivuxolimab. CDR3 sequence reads: CASSLLSGQGTQYF. The CDR3 region has the DNA TGTGCCAGCAGTTTATTATCGGGACAGGGTACCCAGTACTTC.